Below, 7 T cell receptor beta chains from the same sample are listed, as sequenced in a study of shared clonotypes between healthy human individuals. Profiling relied on immunoSEQ multiplex PCR, and the TCRdb table lists in-frame clones only, not all of them. Of some 2,500,000 clones detected, over 85% appear once; the ten largest clones hold approximately 0.36%. The sample comprised naive CD4+ T cells from PBMCs. As for subset: CD45RA+ positively selected. Receptors originate from a man aged 18 to 29 in good health. Some clones in this sample may be carry-over from other donors' samples.

The chain links TRBV7-9 to TRBJ1-4; D perhaps matches TRBD1 (6 bases). CDR3 length: 16 amino acids. V shed 3 bases and J shed 11 bases, with 22 bases lying between them. CDR1 is SEHNR and CDR2 is FQNEAQ in the germline V gene (reference sequence). CDR3 DNA sequence: TGTGCCAGCAGCTTCCGGGACACGTACCCCAAGGAGAAACTGTTTTTT. This codes for CASSFRDTYPKEKLFF.

This chain joins TRBV7-6 and TRBJ2-2, with 8 bases aligning to TRBD2. CDR1 SGHVS and CDR2 FNYEAQ come from the germline V gene. The CDR3 covers 14 residues. The trim removed 11 bases at V and 5 bases at J, leaving 10 bases unmatched. The DNA of the CDR3 is TGTGCCGTCACCGGGGGGGAGAGGACCGGGGAGCTGTTTTTT. This codes for CAVTGGERTGELFF.

V usage is TRBV29-1 and J usage is TRBJ2-2, with D possibly being TRBD1 (8 bases). Germline V gene sequence: CDR1 SQVTM, CDR2 ANQGSEA. Trimming shortened V by 5 bases and J by 1 base, and 14 bases separated the two germline ends. The CDR3 contains 15 residues. This chain's CDR3 is CSVWEGQVNTGELFF. DNA of the CDR3: TGCAGCGTTTGGGAGGGACAGGTGAACACCGGGGAGCTGTTTTTT.

The chain recombines TRBV7-3 with TRBJ2-5; no definite D call. The CDR3 covers 16 residues. V lost 2 bases and J lost 2, with 15 bases in between. Germline V gene data show CDR1 as SGHTA and CDR2 as FQGTGA. The CDR3 DNA reads TGTGCCAGCAGCTTAGGGATCTCTGGGGTGCAAGAGACCCAGTACTTC. As protein: CASSLGISGVQETQYF.

The sample holds one count of this clone. The chain couples TRBV7-2 to TRBJ2-2; D is possibly TRBD2 (5 bases). Germline values: CDR1 SGHTA, CDR2 FQGNSA. CDR3 length: 14 amino acids. Deletions cut 2 bases from V and 8 bases from J, with 12 bases between. The CDR3 sequence is CASSLILSGGELFF. The CDR3 DNA sequence: TGTGCCAGCAGCTTAATCCTGTCGGGGGGGGAGCTGTTTTTT.

The chain links TRBV5-8 to TRBJ2-5; D is undetermined. The germline V gene encodes CDR1 SGHTS and CDR2 YDEGEE. Deletions cut 1 base from V and 5 bases from J, with 12 bases between. The CDR3 spans 14 residues. The CDR3 bases are TGTGCCAGCAGCTTGATTTCAGCGTTGGAGACCCAGTACTTC. It is translated as CASSLISALETQYF.

This clone has only a few counts. The chain uses TRBV25-1 and TRBJ1-5; TRBD1 is a possible D gene (6 bases). With 5 bases removed from V and 6 bases from J, the gap between germline ends came to 17 bases. CDR1 is MGHDK, CDR2 SYGVNS, per germline. The CDR3 runs to 15 residues. In DNA, the CDR3 is TGTGCCAGCAGTCCGTCGACAGGCCAGAGTCAGCCCCAGCATTTT. Translated: CASSPSTGQSQPQHF.